This T cell receptor beta chain is drawn from a study of technical replicates of blood from a handful of donors. CDR3 length equals 13 residues. Per the germline V gene, CDR1 is MGHDK and CDR2 is SYGVNS. The ends were cut back, 1 base at V and 9 bases at J, with 7 bases in the middle. The repertoire was sequenced with immunoSEQ multiplex PCR; TCRdb's copy has only in-frame clones and lacks some. The data contain tens of thousands of clones, 95% of them singletons. This rearrangement joins TRBV25-1 to TRBJ1-6, with D possibly being TRBD1 (5 bases). This TCR came from a human donor in good health. The source material was T cells isolated from PBMCs. This CDR3 reads CASSELGASPLHF. The CDR3 DNA is TGTGCCAGCAGTGAATTAGGGGCTTCACCCCTCCACTTT.